This entry lists 28 T cell receptor beta chains sequenced from one sample in a study of cytomegalovirus exposure and HLA in healthy donors. The PCR was carried out with 60 Vbeta primers and 13 Jbeta primers. The data were produced by immunoSEQ multiplex PCR, yet TCRdb's version contains in-frame clones alone and is incomplete. This sample carries approximately 82,000 clones, about a tenth of them seen once, and the ten largest clones take around 25%. The sample consisted of PBMCs. Receptors originate from a man aged 60 to 75 in good health and CMV-seropositive.

The CDR3 protein is CASRMAATNEKLFF. CDR3 in DNA: TGCGCCAGCAGAATGGCTGCAACTAATGAAAAACTGTTTTTT. This sequence joins TRBV5-1 and TRBJ1-4; no definite D call. Trimming took 5 bases from V and 0 from J, leaving 8 bases between them. The CDR3 totals 14 residues. CDR1 and CDR2 (germline): SGHRS, YFSETQ.

This clone has just a few counts. V gene TRBV6-5 combines with J gene TRBJ1-2; D perhaps matches TRBD1 (5 bases). CDR1 is MNHEY and CDR2 is SVGAGI in the germline V gene. Trimming left V 8 bases short and J 7 bases short, with 17 bases between. This CDR3 has 13 residues. CDR3 sequence: CASGEGQGGGYTF. As DNA, the CDR3 is TGTGCCAGCGGGGAAGGCCAGGGTGGTGGCTACACCTTC.

This clone was detected only a few times. The junction departs from the called germline gene at one end, perhaps through a read error. V gene TRBV28 combines with J gene TRBJ1-2, with D possibly being TRBD1 (6 bases). This CDR3 region has 12 residues. The V gene's germline CDR1 is MDHEN and CDR2 SYDVKM. The CDR3 DNA reads TGTGCCAGCCACTCAACTTCGGACAGCAGGAACTTC. Translation gives CASHSTSDSRNF.

This clone was seen a few times. J is TRBJ1-4 and V is TRBV28; a possible D gene is TRBD1 (5 bases). The V end was cut by 0 bases, the J end by 3 bases, with 8 bases between. The germline gives CDR1 MDHEN, CDR2 SYDVKM. The CDR3 spans 15 residues. CDR3 in amino acids: CASSLWGGANEKLFF. The CDR3 bases are TGTGCCAGCAGTTTATGGGGGGGGGCTAATGAAAAACTGTTTTTT.

A few counts support this clone. The chain couples TRBV10-3 to TRBJ2-3; TRBD2 aligns across 10 bases. Trimming cost V 5 bases and J 1 base; bases outside gene matches: 9. The length of the CDR3 is 17 residues. Germline values: CDR1 ENHRY, CDR2 SYGVKD. As DNA, the CDR3 is TGTGCCATCAGTCAGACTTCCCTAGCGGGAGGCACAGATACGCAGTATTTT. It is translated as CAISQTSLAGGTDTQYF.

The V and J genes are TRBV29-1 and TRBJ2-5, with D possibly matching TRBD1 (6 bases). The CDR3 extends over 11 amino acids. V was pared by 7 bases and J by 5 bases, with 11 bases between. Germline V CDR1 and CDR2: SQVTM, ANQGSEA. The CDR3 DNA sequence: TGCAGCGCCAGGGGAGAGGAGACCCAGTACTTC. It codes for CSARGEETQYF.

This clone was observed a few times. This chain joins TRBV7-3 and TRBJ2-2, with TRBD1 matching over 8 bases. The germline CDR1 and CDR2 sequences are SGHTA and FQGTGA. This CDR3 has 19 residues. The V segment lost 2 bases and the J segment 5 bases; nucleotides outside the gene matches: 16. The DNA for the CDR3 is TGTGCCAGCAGCTTATGGGCTCTGACCGGACAGGGAAGAACCGGGGAGCTGTTTTTT. Translation gives CASSLWALTGQGRTGELFF.

This clone was observed a few times. The chain employs TRBV5-1 and TRBJ2-7; 10 bases match TRBD1. This CDR3 comprises 14 residues. Germline CDR1 and CDR2: SGHRS and YFSETQ. The ends lost 4 bases at V and 2 bases at J; junction bases unmatched: 3. Written as DNA, the CDR3 is TGCGCCAGCAGCATCGGACAGGGGGCCTACGAGCAGTACGTC. Translating gives CASSIGQGAYEQYV.

This clone was counted between two and nine times. The chain carries TRBV14 and TRBJ2-2; no clear D gene. Trimming took 3 bases from V and 2 from J, leaving 4 bases between them. This CDR3 spans 13 amino acids. Germline V gives CDR1 SGHDN, CDR2 FVKESK. The CDR3 bases are TGTGCCAGCAGCCAGGGCAACACCGGGGAGCTGTTTTTT. Amino acid sequence: CASSQGNTGELFF.

This clone was detected only a few times. The DNA of the CDR3 is TGTGCCAGCAGTCTACCTCAGGGTGGCTACACCTTC. Its protein is CASSLPQGGYTF. The chain joins TRBV6-1 to TRBJ1-2; a weak D match, TRBD1 (5 bases). Between the trimmed V and J ends, which lost 5 bases and 7 bases, there was a span of 11 bases. This CDR3 is 12 amino acids long. Germline values: CDR1 MNHNS, CDR2 SASEGT.

This clone was counted only a few times. This chain links TRBV2 with TRBJ1-1, with D possibly being TRBD1 (5 bases). CDR3 length: 17 residues. CDR1 is SNHLY and CDR2 is FYNNEI in the germline V gene. V lost 2 bases and J 1 base, leaving 17 bases between the germline ends. CDR3 sequence: CASSEWAGWPGNTEAFF. DNA for the CDR3: TGTGCCAGCAGTGAATGGGCAGGGTGGCCTGGGAACACTGAAGCTTTCTTT.

This chain joins TRBV6-1 and TRBJ2-5, with 11 bases identical to TRBD2. The CDR3 extends over 15 amino acids. Germline lookup yields CDR1 MNHNS and CDR2 SASEGT. The V and J ends lost 6 bases and 5 bases, in that order; junction bases with no gene match: 8. CDR3: CASSLAGGSLETQYF. The CDR3 DNA reads TGTGCCAGCAGCCTAGCGGGGGGTTCTCTGGAGACCCAGTACTTC.

This clone came up a few times. V and J are TRBV7-9 and TRBJ2-1; D perhaps matches TRBD2 (5 bases). V gave up 1 base and J gave up 10 bases, with 11 bases separating them. The CDR3 has 13 amino acids. Per germline, CDR1 SEHNR and CDR2 FQNEAQ (reference sequence). The CDR3 is CASSLGPAEEQFF. The CDR3 bases are TGTGCCAGCAGCTTAGGGCCAGCGGAGGAGCAGTTCTTC.

This clone was counted a few times. V gene TRBV13 combines with J gene TRBJ2-7, with D possibly matching TRBD2 (5 bases). V was shortened by 4 bases and J by 5 bases, with 15 bases between the two germline ends. The CDR3 length is 14 residues. The V gene's germline CDR1 is PRHDT and CDR2 FYEKMQ (reference sequence). CDR3 region: CASSSLSRRNEQYF. The CDR3 DNA reads as TGTGCCAGCAGCTCCCTTTCGAGGAGGAACGAGCAGTACTTC.

The sample holds a few counts of this clone. This chain uses TRBV28 with TRBJ1-4, with D possibly TRBD1 on 5 matching bases. This CDR3 spans 14 amino acids. Trimming cost V 6 bases and J 4 bases, with 12 bases left between them. Germline V lookup: CDR1 MDHEN, CDR2 SYDVKM. CDR3 sequence (DNA): TGTGCCAGCAGGACTGGGGGGAATAATGAAAAACTGTTTTTT. Translation: CASRTGGNNEKLFF.

The chain carries TRBV19 and TRBJ1-2, with 9 positions matching TRBD1. J gave up 8 bases and V 7 bases, and 8 bases lay outside the gene matches. The germline gives CDR1 LNHDA, CDR2 SQIVND (reference sequence). This CDR3 is 13 amino acids long. Here the CDR3 reads CASKGDRADGYTF. The CDR3, as DNA: TGTGCCAGTAAAGGGGACAGGGCGGACGGCTACACCTTC.

The CDR3 sequence is CASSQGINEQFF. Here the CDR3 DNA reads TGTGCCAGCAGCCAGGGTATCAATGAGCAGTTCTTC. V and J are TRBV7-9 and TRBJ2-1, with D perhaps TRBD1 (5 bases). The CDR3 is made up of 12 amino acids. Trimming removed 5 bases from V and 6 bases from J, with 8 bases in between. The germline V gene has CDR1 SEHNR and CDR2 FQNEAQ (reference sequence).

The chain uses TRBV9 and TRBJ2-2; 7 bases agree with TRBD2. This CDR3 region has 16 residues. Germline trimming cut 2 bases from V and 8 bases from J; bases unmatched to any gene: 12. CDR1 is SGDLS, CDR2 YYNGEE, per germline. Here the CDR3 DNA reads TGTGCCAGCAGCGTCCTTGAGACTAGCCAAGTAGGGGAGCTGTTTTTT. Amino acid sequence: CASSVLETSQVGELFF.

V is TRBV15 and J is TRBJ1-1; D possibly corresponds to TRBD1 (6 bases). The germline V gene encodes CDR1 LNHNV and CDR2 YYDKDF (reference sequence). CDR3 length: 16 amino acids. V lost 0 bases and J lost 0, with 11 bases in between. The CDR3 coding sequence is TGTGCCACCAGCAGAGAGCAGGGACATATGAACACTGAAGCTTTCTTT. This codes for CATSREQGHMNTEAFF. The variable domain in full, with the rest retrieved from reference TRBV15 and TRBJ1-1, is DAMVIQNPRYQVTQFGKPVTLSCSQTLNHNVMYWYQQKSSQAPKLLFHYYDKDFNNEADTPDNFQSRRPNTSFCFLDIRSPGLGDTAMYLCATSREQGHMNTEAFFGQGTRLTVV.

This clone showed up just a few times. The chain is built from TRBV6-6 and TRBJ1-1, with D perhaps TRBD1 (5 bases). Germline lookup yields CDR1 MNHNY and CDR2 SVGAGI (reference sequence). The V gene lost 2 bases and the J gene lost 11 bases, with 21 bases spanning the gap. There are 15 residues in the CDR3. In DNA, the CDR3 is TGTGCCAGCAGTTACCAAGGACAAAGGGGCTTTTGGGCTTTCTTT. Its translation is CASSYQGQRGFWAFF.

This clone was seen a handful of times. This chain joins TRBV7-3 and TRBJ2-3; 8 bases align to TRBD1. Germline lookup yields CDR1 SGHTA and CDR2 FQGTGA. CDR3 size: 14 residues. V shed 8 bases, J shed 2 bases, and the junction held 6 bases outside the gene matches. The CDR3 here is CASAGQGFTDTQYF. Here the CDR3 DNA reads TGTGCCAGCGCTGGACAGGGCTTCACAGATACGCAGTATTTT.

V and J are TRBV5-6 and TRBJ1-4; D gene ambiguous. V was trimmed by 5 bases and J by 8 bases, leaving 13 bases between them. The CDR3 runs to 13 residues. From germline, CDR1 is SGHDT and CDR2 YYEEEE. CDR3 loop: CASSEAPREKLFF. The CDR3 DNA follows: TGTGCCAGCAGTGAGGCCCCACGGGAAAAACTGTTTTTT.

This clone was observed a handful of times. The genes are TRBV30 and TRBJ1-5, with 10 bases fitting TRBD1. The CDR3 runs 13 residues. V trimming: 1 base; J trimming: 9 bases; junction bases outside the gene matches: 3. CDR1 is GTSNPN and CDR2 is SVGIG in the germline V gene (reference sequence). For the CDR3, the DNA is TGTGCCTGGAGTGAGACAGGGGGCTTGCCCCAGCATTTT. Amino acid sequence: CAWSETGGLPQHF.

This clone was seen a few times. The J gene is TRBJ2-5, the V gene TRBV9; TRBD1 is a possible D gene (6 bases). Deletions cut 0 bases from V and 2 bases from J, with 8 bases between. Germline CDR1 SGDLS, CDR2 YYNGEE. This CDR3 region has 14 residues. The CDR3, as DNA: TGTGCCAGCAGCGTAGGGGGGCCGCAAGAGACCCAGTACTTC. Its protein is CASSVGGPQETQYF.

The chain's CDR3 is CATRGQGSNNEQFF. CDR3 in DNA: TGTGCCACCAGAGGCCAGGGGAGCAACAATGAGCAGTTCTTC. V usage is TRBV19 and J usage is TRBJ2-1; possibly TRBD1 for D (6 bases). The germline V gene has CDR1 LNHDA and CDR2 SQIVND (reference sequence). Trimming stripped 10 bases from V and 5 bases from J, with 18 bases between. The CDR3 runs 14 residues.

This clone was seen only a few times. The gene calls are TRBV6-1 and TRBJ2-3; TRBD1 matches 10 bases. There are 16 residues in the CDR3. V trimming: 0 bases; J trimming: 3 bases; junction bases outside the gene matches: 3. Germline values: CDR1 MNHNS, CDR2 SASEGT. The CDR3 bases are TGTGCCAGCAGTGAAGCGGGGGGACAGGGGACAGATACGCAGTATTTT. This gives the protein CASSEAGGQGTDTQYF.

The chain recombines TRBV4-1 with TRBJ2-7, with D possibly TRBD2 on 5 matching bases. Per germline, CDR1 MGHRA and CDR2 YSYEKL. V was pared by 4 bases and J by 1 base, with 17 bases between. The CDR3 has 16 residues. The CDR3 DNA sequence: TGCGCCAGCAGCCCTAGAGGTAGCGTGGGGTCCTACGAGCAGTACTTC. Its protein product is CASSPRGSVGSYEQYF.

There are a few counts of this clone. This rearrangement joins TRBV27 to TRBJ1-1; D not certain. Between the trimmed V and J ends, which lost 5 bases and 1 base, there was a span of 11 bases. The CDR3 has 14 residues. Germline V lookup: CDR1 MNHEY, CDR2 SMNVEV (reference sequence). CDR3 in amino acids: CASSAGEPNTEAFF. In nucleotides, the CDR3 is TGTGCCAGCAGTGCGGGCGAGCCGAACACTGAAGCTTTCTTT.